The 28 T cell receptor beta chains listed next were all sequenced from one sample in a study of blood T cells in healthy people across ages. A second about 7 to 11 cycle PCR used barcoded and J-beta primers. TCRdb re-called the 5' RACE reads through MiXCR, storing one row per CDR3 protein. Among roughly 1.4 million distinct CDR3 sequences listed, 59% were seen once. The sequencing input was blood. The receptors come from a man between 18 and 35 years old in good health.

The rearrangement joins TRBV5-1 to TRBJ2-1; no clear D. Germline V gene lookup returns CDR1 SGHRS and CDR2 YFSETQ. V gave up 0 bases and J gave up 8 bases, with 12 bases separating them. The CDR3 covers 14 residues. The CDR3 protein is CASSLDTLEDEQFF. The CDR3 DNA sequence: TGCGCCAGCAGCTTGGACACTCTGGAAGATGAGCAGTTCTTC.

The chain recombines TRBV5-5 with TRBJ1-6; 7 bases align to TRBD1. The CDR3 contains 15 residues. V gave up 4 bases and J gave up 5 bases; unmatched junction bases: 6. Germline V gene sequence: CDR1 SGHKS, CDR2 YYEKEE (reference sequence). CDR3 nucleotides: TGTGCCAGCAGCCCCCACAGGGGTCATAATTCACCCCTCCACTTT. It specifies CASSPHRGHNSPLHF.

The chain links TRBV6-2 or TRBV6-3 to TRBJ1-2, with D possibly TRBD1 on 5 matching bases. The CDR3 consists of 13 residues. The germline gives CDR1 MNHEY, CDR2 SVGEGT. V lost 5 bases to trimming and J lost 5 bases, with 12 bases between them. The CDR3 DNA follows: TGTGCCAGCAGTGCCCTACGACAGTATGGCTACACCTTC. Protein product: CASSALRQYGYTF.

V usage is TRBV4-2 and J usage is TRBJ1-1, with 9 bases aligning to TRBD1. Germline V lookup: CDR1 LGHNA, CDR2 YNFKEQ. The CDR3 loop spans 18 amino acids. The J segment lost 0 bases and the V segment lost 0 bases, leaving 8 bases of the junction unmatched. The CDR3 loop reads CASSQDPGQGTMNTEAFF. In DNA, the CDR3 is TGTGCCAGCAGCCAAGATCCCGGACAGGGGACCATGAACACTGAAGCTTTCTTT.

The chain links TRBV15 to TRBJ2-3; 7 positions agree with TRBD1. CDR3 length: 16 residues. CDR1 and CDR2 (germline): LNHNV, YYDKDF (reference sequence). The junction had 5 bases not matched to a gene; V was cut back by 2 bases and J by 0 bases. CDR3 loop: CATSRRTGQSTDTQYF. The CDR3 DNA reads TGTGCCACCAGCAGACGAACGGGACAGAGCACAGATACGCAGTATTTT.

The chain has TRBV9 and TRBJ2-4; D is uncertain. The germline gives CDR1 SGDLS, CDR2 YYNGEE. The CDR3 spans 14 residues. The V end lost 3 bases, the J end lost 6 bases, and 13 bases lay between the germline ends. CDR3 protein: CASSASSGGNIQYF. The CDR3 DNA follows: TGTGCCAGCAGCGCCTCGTCGGGCGGAAACATTCAGTACTTC.

The rearrangement links TRBV6-1 to TRBJ2-7; the match to TRBD1 covers 8 bases. V lost 6 bases and J lost 3; bases outside the gene matches: 10. Germline assignment: CDR1 MNHNS and CDR2 SASEGT. The CDR3 totals 15 residues. For the CDR3, the DNA is TGTGCCAGCAGAGATACCGGGACAGGCTTCTACGAGCAGTACTTC. Residues: CASRDTGTGFYEQYF.

This clonotype showed up just a few times. The chain recombines TRBV4-1 with TRBJ1-3, with D perhaps TRBD1 (5 bases). Deletions cut 3 bases from V and 1 base from J, with 7 bases between. Germline V gene data show CDR1 as MGHRA and CDR2 as YSYEKL. This CDR3 is built from 14 residues. CDR3 DNA sequence: TGCGCCAGCAGCCAGGGACCGTCTGGAAACACCATATATTTT. It yields the protein CASSQGPSGNTIYF.

This chain uses TRBV14 with TRBJ2-4, with a tentative D call TRBD1 (5 bases). V lost 0 bases, J lost 1 base, and 16 bases lay in between. CDR1 and CDR2 from the germline V gene are SGHDN and FVKESK. This CDR3 contains 18 residues. This CDR3 is CASSQDQAGFRAKNIQYF. DNA for the CDR3: TGTGCCAGCAGCCAAGATCAAGCAGGGTTCAGGGCCAAAAACATTCAGTACTTC.

A few counts support this clonotype. The V and J genes are TRBV6-5 and TRBJ2-7; D remains unclear. With 0 bases removed from V and 1 base from J, the gap between germline ends came to 13 bases. Looked up from germline, CDR1 is MNHEY and CDR2 is SVGAGI. CDR3 length equals 16 residues. CDR3 sequence reads: CASSYSSDFISYEQYF. The CDR3 DNA reads as TGTGCCAGCAGTTACTCCTCAGACTTTATTTCCTACGAGCAGTACTTC.

The chain joins TRBV4-1 to TRBJ2-4, with D perhaps given as TRBD1 or TRBD2 (7 bases each). The DNA end is more similar to TRBJ2-1, so the J call may be wrong. This CDR3 region has 14 residues. The germline V gene encodes CDR1 MGHRA and CDR2 YSYEKL. For the CDR3, the DNA is TGCGCCAGCAGCCAACTGACAGGGAGGGATGAGCAGTTCTTC. This translates into CASSQLTGRDEQFF.

This CDR3 is CASSYRDSTNYEQYF. The CDR3, as DNA: TGTGCCAGCAGCTATCGGGACAGTACAAACTACGAGCAGTACTTC. The genes are TRBV6-5 and TRBJ2-7, with 7 positions matching TRBD1. The CDR3 length is 15 residues. V lost 6 bases to trimming and J lost 3 bases; unmatched junction nucleotides: 11. CDR1 and CDR2 from the germline V gene are MNHEY and SVGAGI.

The J gene is TRBJ2-2, the V gene TRBV10-3; 7 nucleotides align to TRBD2. This CDR3 has 17 residues. Germline CDR1 reads ENHRY; CDR2 reads SYGVKD. The J segment lost 0 bases and the V segment lost 0 bases, leaving 4 bases of the junction unmatched. The CDR3 protein is CAISESFGGTNTGELFF. CDR3 nucleotides: TGTGCCATCAGTGAGTCGTTCGGGGGGACGAACACCGGGGAGCTGTTTTTT.

This clonotype was seen once. V is TRBV2 and J is TRBJ1-4; D unresolved. The V end lost 7 bases, the J end lost 5 bases, and 14 bases lay between the germline ends. Germline CDR1 and CDR2: SNHLY and FYNNEI. The CDR3 totals 14 residues. CDR3 protein: CASIRGLGNEKLFF. Written as DNA, the CDR3 is TGTGCCAGCATTCGCGGCCTGGGAAATGAAAAACTGTTTTTT.

The V gene is TRBV5-1, the J gene TRBJ2-7, with TRBD2 identical over 8 bases. Unmatched junction bases numbered 12, after V lost 4 bases and J lost 6 bases. The length of the CDR3 is 15 residues. Germline loops: CDR1 SGHRS, CDR2 YFSETQ. The CDR3 bases are TGCGCCAGCAGCCCACTGAGCGGGAGTTTATCCGAGCAGTACTTC. Translation: CASSPLSGSLSEQYF.

This clonotype came up a few times. V and J are TRBV11-2 and TRBJ2-1, with unresolved D. Germline CDR1 SGHAT, CDR2 FQNNGV. The CDR3 is made up of 17 amino acids. Trimming pared 5 bases from V and 1 base from J, leaving 18 bases between. CDR3: CASSPPTVRPSYNEQFF. The CDR3 DNA reads as TGTGCCAGCAGCCCCCCCACCGTACGGCCTTCCTACAATGAGCAGTTCTTC.

V and J are TRBV27 and TRBJ1-1; TRBD1 might be the D (6 bases). The CDR3 has 13 residues. Germline lookup yields CDR1 MNHEY and CDR2 SMNVEV (reference sequence). Trimming removed 8 bases at V and 1 base at J, with 11 bases between. CDR3 region: CASLDSQNTEAFF. CDR3 DNA sequence: TGTGCCAGCTTGGACAGCCAGAACACTGAAGCTTTCTTT.

The genes are TRBV5-6 and TRBJ2-5; D is ambiguous. TRBJ2-7 explains the end of the DNA better; the J call may be wrong. Germline V gene lookup returns CDR1 SGHDT and CDR2 YYEEEE. The length of the CDR3 is 15 residues. The CDR3: CASSSNRYYTYEQYF. As DNA, the CDR3 is TGTGCCAGCAGCTCAAACCGGTATTACACCTACGAGCAGTACTTC.

In DNA, the CDR3 is TGTGCCAGCAGGCAGGGGTACACCGGGGAGCTGTTTTTT. Translating gives CASRQGYTGELFF. The V and J genes are TRBV5-5 and TRBJ2-2; D perhaps matches TRBD1 (6 bases). Germline CDR1 SGHKS, CDR2 YYEKEE (reference sequence). The CDR3 has 13 amino acids. The V gene lost 5 bases and the J gene lost 3 bases, with 8 bases spanning the gap. Variable domain in full (rest from reference TRBV5-5 and TRBJ2-2): DAGVTQSPTHLIKTRGQQVTLRCSPISGHKSVSWYQQVLGQGPQFIFQYYEKEERGRGNFPDRFSARQFPNYSSELNVNALLLGDSALYLCASRQGYTGELFFGEGSRLTVL.

The gene calls are TRBV6-6 and TRBJ2-5; 10 nucleotides align to TRBD1. The J call may not be correct, given that the DNA end is closer to TRBJ2-7. The CDR3 runs 16 residues. Germline V lookup: CDR1 MNHNY, CDR2 SVGAGI (reference sequence). The CDR3 sequence: CASSYPPGQGKNEQYF. The DNA for the CDR3 is TGTGCCAGCAGTTACCCGCCGGGACAGGGGAAAAACGAGCAGTACTTC.

The rearrangement uses TRBV4-1 and TRBJ2-1; tentative D call: TRBD1 (6 bases). Germline V lookup: CDR1 MGHRA, CDR2 YSYEKL. The CDR3 sequence is 16 residues long. Trimming took 2 bases from V and 9 from J, leaving 20 bases between them. The CDR3 bases are TGCGCCAGCAGCCAACTTGGACAGAGGGTTCGGAGTGAGCAGTTCTTC. Residues: CASSQLGQRVRSEQFF.

The chain carries TRBV28 and TRBJ1-4, with a tentative D call TRBD1 (5 bases). The CDR3 runs to 16 residues. Germline V lookup: CDR1 MDHEN, CDR2 SYDVKM. Deletions cut 4 bases from V and 1 base from J, with 13 bases between. The CDR3: CASSYPGPLTNEKLFF. For the CDR3, the DNA is TGTGCCAGCAGTTATCCAGGGCCCCTAACTAATGAAAAACTGTTTTTT. Full variable domain (rest looked up from reference TRBV28 and TRBJ1-4): DVKVTQSSRYLVKRTGEKVFLECVQDMDHENMFWYRQDPGLGLRLIYFSYDVKMKEKGDIPEGYSVSREKKERFSLILESASTNQTSMYLCASSYPGPLTNEKLFFGSGTQLSVL.

This clonotype was detected a few times. The V and J genes are TRBV13 and TRBJ2-5; 10 bases agree with TRBD1. The J call may be faulty, since TRBJ2-7 better matches the DNA end. Germline assignment: CDR1 PRHDT and CDR2 FYEKMQ (reference sequence). The CDR3 extends over 15 amino acids. The CDR3 bases are TGTGCCAGCAGCGGAACCGGGACAGGGGACCACGAGCAGTACTTC. As protein: CASSGTGTGDHEQYF.

This clonotype appeared a few times. The chain links TRBV5-1 to TRBJ2-7; the D is unclear. The length of the CDR3 is 16 residues. Germline V gives CDR1 SGHRS, CDR2 YFSETQ. Between the trimmed V and J ends, which lost 4 bases and 3 bases, there was a span of 20 bases. CDR3 region: CASSQSAVRSGYEQYF. CDR3 coding DNA: TGCGCCAGCAGCCAGTCGGCGGTCAGATCGGGCTACGAGCAGTACTTC.

This clonotype was seen just once. The V gene is TRBV6-1, the J gene TRBJ1-5; D is perhaps TRBD1 (5 bases). The CDR3 length is 17 residues. The V end lost 5 bases, the J end lost 2 bases, and 19 bases lay between the germline ends. Germline values: CDR1 MNHNS, CDR2 SASEGT. Here the CDR3 reads CASSPGVGRDRNQPQHF. In DNA form, the CDR3 reads TGTGCCAGCAGTCCAGGAGTGGGACGAGACCGCAATCAGCCCCAGCATTTT.

This clonotype was recorded many times. This sequence joins TRBV6-2 or TRBV6-3 and TRBJ2-7, with 7 positions matching TRBD2. The J segment lost 4 bases and the V segment lost 6 bases, leaving 9 bases of the junction unmatched. The germline V gene has CDR1 MNHEY and CDR2 SVGEGT. The CDR3 consists of 14 residues. The CDR3 DNA is TGTGCCAGCAGCCCCCCGGGAGGAGGGTACGAGCAGTACTTC. Amino acid sequence: CASSPPGGGYEQYF.

This clonotype was observed once. The chain recombines TRBV20-1 with TRBJ1-2; D gene ambiguous. The CDR3 has 13 residues. Trimming shortened V by 6 bases and J by 6 bases, and 17 bases separated the two germline ends. Germline CDR1 reads DFQATT; CDR2 reads SNEGSKA (reference sequence). The CDR3 sequence: CSATDGSLDGYTF. As DNA, the CDR3 is TGCAGTGCCACGGACGGGTCTTTGGATGGCTACACCTTC.

The chain recombines TRBV7-9 with TRBJ2-7, with 8 positions matching TRBD1. Germline V CDR1 and CDR2: SEHNR, FQNEAQ (reference sequence). This CDR3 has 16 amino acids. Trimming at V came to 3 bases and at J to 1 base, leaving 8 bases not matched to a gene. CDR3 in amino acids: CASSFSTGGLSYEQYF. Written as DNA, the CDR3 is TGTGCCAGCAGCTTTTCTACAGGGGGACTTTCCTACGAGCAGTACTTC.